Included here is one T cell receptor beta chain sequence, with context. Its antigen remains unidentified. These data come from a study of T cell responses to AZD1222 COVID-19 vaccine. Study-wide points: In all cases, repertoires were sampled only after the peak T cell response.

The table came from immunoSEQ multiplex PCR; TCRdb's copy has only in-frame clones and leaves some out. The sample lists about 110,000 clones, about 90% occurring once. V lost 2 bases and J 7 bases, leaving 17 bases between the germline ends. The CDR3 runs 15 residues. Germline V gives CDR1 SGHTA, CDR2 FQGNSA. This sequence originates from an adult in good health. V and J are TRBV7-2 and TRBJ2-5, with TRBD1 as a possible D gene (5 bases). The specimen comprised peripheral blood, sampled on day 0 of AZD1222 vaccination. The CDR3 loop reads CASSLYKGPAGTQYF. CDR3 DNA sequence: TGTGCCAGCAGCTTATATAAGGGGCCAGCCGGGACCCAGTACTTC.